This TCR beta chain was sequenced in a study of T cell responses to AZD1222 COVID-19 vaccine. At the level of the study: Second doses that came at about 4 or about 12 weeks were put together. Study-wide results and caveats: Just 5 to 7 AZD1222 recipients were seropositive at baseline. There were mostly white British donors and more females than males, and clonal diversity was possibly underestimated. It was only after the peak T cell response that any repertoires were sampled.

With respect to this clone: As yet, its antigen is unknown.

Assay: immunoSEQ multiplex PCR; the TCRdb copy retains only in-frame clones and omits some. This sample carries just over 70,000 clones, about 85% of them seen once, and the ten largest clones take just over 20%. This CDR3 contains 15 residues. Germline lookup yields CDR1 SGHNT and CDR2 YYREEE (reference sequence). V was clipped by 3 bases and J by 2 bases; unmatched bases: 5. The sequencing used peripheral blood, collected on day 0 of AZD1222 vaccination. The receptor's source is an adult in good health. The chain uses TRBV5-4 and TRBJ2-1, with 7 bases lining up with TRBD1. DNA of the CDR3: TGTGCCAGCAGCTCCAGGGGGTTCCCCTACAATGAGCAGTTCTTC. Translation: CASSSRGFPYNEQFF.